Below are 13 T cell receptor beta chains sequenced from a single sample in a study of blood T cells in healthy people across ages. Through a sample-barcoded 5' primer and a J-beta primer mix, a second PCR was run for about 6 to 11 cycles. TCRdb recomputed calls from the 5' RACE reads with MiXCR, one row per CDR3 protein. The repertoire has 2 million or so distinct CDR3 sequences, around half of them found once; the top ten carry 2% to 2.5%. Material: blood. The receptors derive from a woman aged 40 to 55 in good health.

This clonotype was detected only a few times. The chain carries TRBV6-1 and TRBJ2-3; D call uncertain. CDR1 and CDR2 (germline): MNHNS, SASEGT. The CDR3 has 14 amino acids. V lost 6 bases to trimming and J lost 3 bases, with 13 bases between them. CDR3 region: CASSYTPGTDTQYF. DNA of the CDR3: TGTGCCAGCAGCTACACCCCTGGGACAGATACGCAGTATTTT.

The CDR3 loop reads CASSVDRGREKLFF. The CDR3 nucleotides read TGTGCCAGCAGCGTGGACAGGGGACGTGAAAAACTGTTTTTT. The chain combines TRBV12-3 or TRBV12-4 with TRBJ1-4, with 9 bases aligning to TRBD1. The trim removed 6 bases at V and 7 bases at J, leaving 6 bases unmatched. This CDR3 is 14 amino acids long.

This sequence joins TRBV4-1 and TRBJ2-7, with a possible D match to TRBD1 (5 bases). This CDR3 has 15 residues. Trimming removed 0 bases at V and 3 bases at J, with 12 bases between. From germline, CDR1 is MGHRA and CDR2 YSYEKL. The CDR3 DNA follows: TGCGCCAGCAGCCAAGATGGAGACAGAATCTACGAGCAGTACTTC. It encodes CASSQDGDRIYEQYF.

The chain combines TRBV20-1 with TRBJ1-5; no reliable D call. The CDR3 spans 14 residues. Between the trimmed V and J ends, which lost 6 bases and 0 bases, there was a span of 12 bases. Germline V gene data show CDR1 as DFQATT and CDR2 as SNEGSKA (reference sequence). CDR3 residues: CSAHEGTSNQPQHF. The CDR3, as DNA: TGCAGTGCGCATGAGGGTACTAGCAATCAGCCCCAGCATTTT.

This clonotype came up a few times. The rearrangement links TRBV27 to TRBJ2-3; TRBD2 matches at 10 bases. This CDR3 is 18 amino acids long. V shed 5 bases, J shed 2 bases, and the junction held 13 bases outside the gene matches. Germline CDR1 is MNHEY and CDR2 is SMNVEV (reference sequence). DNA for the CDR3: TGTGCCAGCAGTCCAGGACTAGCGGTACGACGTGACACAGATACGCAGTATTTT. It codes for CASSPGLAVRRDTDTQYF.

The chain links TRBV21-1 to TRBJ2-1. TRBV21-1 is described as a pseudogene. This CDR3 spans 12 amino acids. The CDR3, as DNA: TGTGCCAGCAGCAATAGACGGGTTGAGCAGTTCTTC. Amino acids: CASSNRRVEQFF.

Worth noting for this clonotype: A read error may explain this, as a much larger clone is one base away. V is TRBV20-1 and J is TRBJ1-1, with D maybe TRBD1 (5 bases). CDR1 and CDR2 (germline): DFQATT, SNEGSKA (reference sequence). CDR3 length: 14 amino acids. CDR3 sequence (DNA): TGCAGTACTAGTCAGGGTACCCGGAACACTGAAGCTTTCTTT. This sequence encodes CSTSQGTRNTEAFF.

The CDR3, as DNA: TGTGCCAGCAGTTACGGGACAGGGGCTTCCGAGCAGTACTTC. Protein sequence: CASSYGTGASEQYF. V is TRBV6-2 or TRBV6-3 and J is TRBJ2-4; 10 positions match TRBD1. The J call may be faulty, since TRBJ2-7 better matches the DNA end. CDR1 is MNHEY, CDR2 SVGEGT, per germline. The CDR3 covers 14 residues.

The genes are TRBV11-2 and TRBJ1-2; the match to TRBD1 covers 7 bases. The germline V gene has CDR1 SGHAT and CDR2 FQNNGV. CDR3 length equals 14 residues. Trimming cost V 1 base and J 6 bases; bases outside gene matches: 5. The CDR3 bases are TGTGCCAGCAGCTTAGTTACAGGGGACGATGGCTACACCTTC. Translation gives CASSLVTGDDGYTF.

V and J are TRBV20-1 and TRBJ2-7, with D perhaps TRBD2 (6 bases). Looked up from germline, CDR1 is DFQATT and CDR2 is SNEGSKA (reference sequence). The CDR3 has 17 residues. The germline V and J ends were trimmed by 3 bases and 0 bases, with 21 bases remaining between them. The chain's CDR3 is CSARHREPKRGSYEQYF. The CDR3 DNA is TGCAGTGCTAGGCACCGGGAGCCGAAAAGGGGCTCCTACGAGCAGTACTTC.

The chain couples TRBV2 to TRBJ2-3, with D uncertain. From germline, CDR1 is SNHLY and CDR2 FYNNEI. The CDR3 totals 16 residues. V lost 0 bases and J 4 bases, leaving 14 bases between the germline ends. The DNA for the CDR3 is TGTGCCAGCAGTGAAGCGCTTAATCTTCGGGCAGATACGCAGTATTTT. Protein: CASSEALNLRADTQYF.

The chain combines TRBV20-1 with TRBJ1-5; D not resolved. Germline values: CDR1 DFQATT, CDR2 SNEGSKA (reference sequence). The CDR3 totals 14 residues. Trimming left V 3 bases short and J 2 bases short, with 11 bases between. This CDR3 reads CSASPTEGNQPQHF. DNA for the CDR3: TGCAGTGCTAGCCCGACGGAGGGCAATCAGCCCCAGCATTTT.

The sample holds many counts of this clonotype. V usage is TRBV15 and J usage is TRBJ2-5; no clear D. This CDR3 contains 13 residues. V lost 3 bases to trimming and J lost 2 bases, with 7 bases between them. Germline V lookup: CDR1 LNHNV, CDR2 YYDKDF (reference sequence). CDR3 sequence (DNA): TGTGCCACCAGCAGGGATTTACAAGAGACCCAGTACTTC. It translates to CATSRDLQETQYF.